A single sample is the source of the 28 T cell receptor beta chains below, sequenced in a study of cytomegalovirus exposure and HLA in healthy donors. PCR involved 60 Vbeta and 13 Jbeta primers. Produced via immunoSEQ multiplex PCR; TCRdb's table is partial and in-frame only. The sample contains approximately 160,000 clones, about 64% of which appear only once. Material for sequencing was PBMCs. All receptors derive from a man aged 50 or older in good health and CMV-seronegative.

The chain links TRBV2 to TRBJ2-7; D is possibly TRBD2 (5 bases). This CDR3 region has 13 residues. V was pared by 7 bases and J by 5 bases, with 15 bases between. The germline V gene has CDR1 SNHLY and CDR2 FYNNEI. Here the CDR3 DNA reads TGTGCCAGCACCCGGACTCAAACGAACGAGCAGTACTTC. It is translated as CASTRTQTNEQYF.

This chain connects TRBV6-6 to TRBJ1-1, with no clear D. The CDR3 is 14 amino acids. CDR1 is MNHNY and CDR2 is SVGAGI in the germline V gene (reference sequence). V lost 0 bases to trimming and J lost 1 base, with 6 bases between them. CDR3 amino acids: CASSYSRANTEAFF. DNA of the CDR3: TGTGCCAGCAGTTACTCGAGAGCGAACACTGAAGCTTTCTTT.

This chain connects TRBV7-8 to TRBJ1-6; TRBD1 matches at 9 bases. This CDR3 contains 15 residues. Per germline, CDR1 SGHVS and CDR2 FQNEAQ. V trimming: 5 bases; J trimming: 7 bases; junction bases outside the gene matches: 6. As DNA, the CDR3 is TGTGCCAGCAGCCCCCCGACAGGGGGAAATTCACCCCTCCACTTT. Residues: CASSPPTGGNSPLHF.

This clone has more than one count but fewer than ten. V and J are TRBV5-4 and TRBJ2-1; no clear D gene. Trimming took 9 bases from V and 8 from J, leaving 15 bases between them. This CDR3 has 12 amino acids. The germline V gene encodes CDR1 SGHNT and CDR2 YYREEE (reference sequence). CDR3 residues: CAIRQGWDEQFF. The CDR3 nucleotides are TGTGCCATTCGACAAGGTTGGGATGAGCAGTTCTTC.

V is TRBV9 and J is TRBJ2-3, with 14 bases that match TRBD2. This CDR3 contains 15 residues. Germline CDR1 and CDR2: SGDLS and YYNGEE. V trimming: 4 bases; J trimming: 11 bases; junction bases outside the gene matches: 9. CDR3 nucleotide sequence: TGTGCCAGCAGCCCACGACTAGCGGGGGGGCGTAAGCAGTATTTT. It translates to CASSPRLAGGRKQYF.

Written as DNA, the CDR3 is TGCGCCAGTAAACAGGGGGCTAGGGAGACCCAGTACTTC. It is translated as CASKQGARETQYF. This chain uses TRBV5-1 with TRBJ2-5; 9 positions agree with TRBD1. J gave up 5 bases and V 8 bases, and 7 bases lay outside the gene matches. Germline-derived CDR1 and CDR2 are SGHRS and YFSETQ. The CDR3 spans 13 residues.

This chain joins TRBV7-3 and TRBJ2-1; TRBD2 aligns across 14 bases. CDR1 SGHTA and CDR2 FQGTGA come from the germline V gene. The CDR3 spans 16 residues. With V trimmed by 5 bases and J by 4 bases, 4 bases remained unmatched. The CDR3 DNA is TGTGCCAGCAGCCTCTGGACTAGCGGGGGGTACAATGAGCAGTTCTTC. This sequence encodes CASSLWTSGGYNEQFF.

The V gene is TRBV18, the J gene TRBJ2-1, with TRBD2 identical over 9 bases. Per germline, CDR1 KGHSH and CDR2 LQKENI. The trim removed 3 bases at V and 4 bases at J, leaving 10 bases unmatched. The CDR3 is 17 residues long. CDR3 DNA sequence: TGTGCCAGCTCACCGGACGCTAGCGGGGCAAAATACAATGAGCAGTTCTTC. Amino acid sequence: CASSPDASGAKYNEQFF.

This clone was picked up one time. The V and J genes are TRBV6-5 and TRBJ1-3; D unclear. Germline V gives CDR1 MNHEY, CDR2 SVGAGI. Trimming took 6 bases from V and 0 from J, leaving 12 bases between them. This CDR3 region has 15 residues. The CDR3 region is CASRLAGSSGNTIYF. CDR3 sequence (DNA): TGTGCCAGCAGATTGGCAGGAAGCTCTGGAAACACCATATATTTT.

CDR3 loop: CAIGGGGVYEQYF. The CDR3 DNA follows: TGTGCAATCGGCGGAGGGGGCGTCTACGAGCAGTACTTC. V and J are TRBV5-4 and TRBJ2-7; possibly TRBD1 for D (7 bases). The germline CDR1 and CDR2 sequences are SGHNT and YYREEE (reference sequence). This CDR3 region has 13 residues. Full variable domain (remainder filled in from reference TRBV5-4 and TRBJ2-7): ETGVTQSPTHLIKTRGQQVTLRCSSQSGHNTVSWYQQALGQGPQFIFQYYREEENGRGNFPPRFSGLQFPNYSSELNVNALELDDSALYLCAIGGGGVYEQYFGPGTRLTVT.

This clone occurred a few times. This sequence joins TRBV11-3 and TRBJ2-3; the D gene is possibly TRBD2 (5 bases). The V end lost 3 bases, the J end lost 5 bases, and 12 bases lay between the germline ends. Germline V gene data show CDR1 as SGHNT and CDR2 as YENEEA. The CDR3 spans 14 residues. This CDR3 reads CASSLRLAGDTQYF. In DNA form, the CDR3 reads TGTGCCAGCAGCTTGCGGCTAGCCGGAGATACGCAGTATTTT.

This clone was observed a handful of times. The chain links TRBV9 to TRBJ2-4, with unresolved D. This CDR3 spans 13 amino acids. CDR1 and CDR2 (germline): SGDLS, YYNGEE. V shed 2 bases and J shed 4 bases, with 7 bases lying between them. This CDR3 is CASSVGRKNIQYF. CDR3 bases: TGTGCCAGCAGCGTGGGCAGGAAAAACATTCAGTACTTC. Looking up the rest from reference TRBV9 and TRBJ2-4 gives the full variable domain: DSGVTQTPKHLITATGQRVTLRCSPRSGDLSVYWYQQSLDQGLQFLIQYYNGEERAKGNILERFSAQQFPDLHSELNLSSLELGDSALYFCASSVGRKNIQYFGAGTRLSVL.

Here the CDR3 reads CASRQEGYEQYF. CDR3 bases: TGTGCCAGCAGACAAGAGGGATACGAGCAGTACTTC. The chain joins TRBV6-5 to TRBJ2-5; perhaps TRBD2 as D (5 bases). Near its end, the DNA agrees better with TRBJ2-7, so the J call may be wrong. CDR1 MNHEY and CDR2 SVGAGI come from the germline V gene. The CDR3 runs 12 residues.

This rearrangement joins TRBV10-3 to TRBJ2-7; 7 bases fit TRBD1. V was pared by 10 bases and J by 3 bases, with 18 bases of the junction left unmatched. Germline V gives CDR1 ENHRY, CDR2 SYGVKD. The CDR3 spans 16 residues. CDR3 protein: CATGIGTGTEIYEQYF. In nucleotides, the CDR3 is TGTGCCACAGGGATTGGAACCGGGACAGAGATCTACGAGCAGTACTTC.

This clone came up a few times. The chain links TRBV10-1 to TRBJ2-1; 10 bases line up with TRBD2. CDR1 is WNHNN and CDR2 is SYGVQD in the germline V gene (reference sequence). The CDR3 spans 14 residues. V shed 3 bases and J 10 bases; nucleotides not matched to a gene: 6. Here the CDR3 reads CASSDTSGAVEQFF. The CDR3 bases are TGCGCCAGCAGTGATACTAGCGGGGCGGTAGAGCAGTTCTTC.

This clone came up a few times. The chain uses TRBV10-1 and TRBJ2-2, with 8 nucleotides matching TRBD1. The CDR3 is made up of 15 amino acids. Germline V gene data show CDR1 as WNHNN and CDR2 as SYGVQD (reference sequence). After removal of 10 bases from V and 3 bases from J, the junction contained 10 bases not matched to a gene. The chain's CDR3 is CANPNQGADTGELFF. The DNA for the CDR3 is TGCGCCAACCCTAACCAGGGGGCCGACACCGGGGAGCTGTTTTTT.

V and J are TRBV6-1 and TRBJ2-7; TRBD2 matches at 8 bases. The CDR3 contains 14 residues. Germline CDR1 MNHNS, CDR2 SASEGT. Trimming took 6 bases from V and 7 from J; bases not matched to a gene: 11. CDR3 bases: TGTGCCAGCAGGGACACCGGGGGGGAGAGAGAGCAGTACTTC. This codes for CASRDTGGEREQYF.

The chain couples TRBV7-9 to TRBJ2-1; D is possibly TRBD2 (6 bases). This CDR3 region has 15 residues. CDR1 SEHNR and CDR2 FQNEAQ come from the germline V gene (reference sequence). Trimming stripped 5 bases from V and 0 bases from J, with 11 bases between. The CDR3 loop is CASSISGSSYNEQFF. CDR3 in DNA: TGTGCCAGCAGCATTAGCGGTTCCTCCTACAATGAGCAGTTCTTC.

The V gene is TRBV5-4, the J gene TRBJ1-2; 9 positions match TRBD1. After removal of 4 bases from V and 6 bases from J, the junction contained 7 bases not matched to a gene. The CDR3 is 14 residues long. CDR1 is SGHNT and CDR2 is YYREEE in the germline V gene (reference sequence). In DNA form, the CDR3 reads TGTGCCAGCAGCCCCTTGACAGGGGGTAATGGCTACACCTTC. It encodes CASSPLTGGNGYTF.

This clone came up a few times. This sequence joins TRBV25-1 and TRBJ1-6, with TRBD1 as a possible D gene (6 bases). Trimming took off 8 bases at V and 7 bases at J, with 15 bases between the two ends. CDR3 length: 14 amino acids. Per germline, CDR1 MGHDK and CDR2 SYGVNS. The CDR3 bases are TGTGCCAGCTTCCACAGGGCCGAGAATTCACCCCTCCACTTT. This codes for CASFHRAENSPLHF.

V and J are TRBV6-5 and TRBJ2-7; 10 bases agree with TRBD2. Looked up from germline, CDR1 is MNHEY and CDR2 is SVGAGI. Unmatched junction bases numbered 3, after V lost 5 bases and J lost 2 bases. The CDR3 totals 14 residues. CDR3 amino acids: CASSRTSGAYEQYF. Here the CDR3 DNA reads TGTGCCAGCAGTCGGACTAGCGGAGCCTACGAGCAGTACTTC.

CDR3 nucleotides: TGTGCCAGCAGTGTGGCCCTTACCTACGAGCAGTACTTC. Amino acids: CASSVALTYEQYF. The V gene is TRBV2, the J gene TRBJ2-7; D uncertain. CDR3 length: 13 amino acids. The V end lost 4 bases, the J end lost 2 bases, and 9 bases lay between the germline ends. CDR1 SNHLY and CDR2 FYNNEI come from the germline V gene.

This sequence joins TRBV12-5 and TRBJ1-1; no firm D call. Trimming took 6 bases from V and 1 from J, leaving 6 bases between them. The CDR3 length is 12 residues. Per the germline V gene, CDR1 is LGHNT and CDR2 is FRNRAP. Here the CDR3 reads CASGTRNTEAFF. The CDR3 nucleotides are TGTGCTAGTGGGACAAGGAACACTGAAGCTTTCTTT.

The V and J genes are TRBV7-2 and TRBJ2-4, with D perhaps matching TRBD1 (6 bases). Looked up from germline, CDR1 is SGHTA and CDR2 is FQGNSA. V lost 5 bases, J lost 2 bases, and 10 bases lay in between. This CDR3 has 14 amino acids. CDR3 loop: CASSRDITKNIQYF. The CDR3 DNA follows: TGTGCCAGCAGCCGGGACATCACCAAAAACATTCAGTACTTC.

In regard to this clone: The junction shows a germline mismatch at one end, possibly a read error. The chain has TRBV6-1 and TRBJ1-4; D ambiguous. Germline loops: CDR1 MNHNS, CDR2 SASEGT. This CDR3 is 14 amino acids long. CDR3 DNA sequence: TGTGCCAGCATTGAACACAGATTAAATGAAAAACTGTTTTTT. As protein: CASIEHRLNEKLFF.

This chain links TRBV25-1 with TRBJ1-2, with 8 bases matching TRBD1. The CDR3 sequence is 14 residues long. Unmatched junction bases numbered 6, after V lost 5 bases and J lost 4 bases. Germline lookup yields CDR1 MGHDK and CDR2 SYGVNS. CDR3: CASSPQGGSYGYTF. The CDR3 region has the DNA TGTGCCAGCAGTCCACAGGGGGGGTCCTATGGCTACACCTTC.

This chain connects TRBV11-3 to TRBJ2-5; 12 bases align to TRBD2. Unmatched junction bases numbered 3, after V lost 2 bases and J lost 2 bases. The CDR3 runs 16 residues. The germline CDR1 and CDR2 sequences are SGHNT and YENEEA. The CDR3 loop reads CASSLRTSGGQETQYF. The CDR3 nucleotides are TGTGCCAGCAGCTTACGAACTAGCGGGGGGCAAGAGACCCAGTACTTC. Using reference TRBV11-3 and TRBJ2-5 for the parts outside the CDR3, the full variable domain is EAGVVQSPRYKIIEKKQPVAFWCNPISGHNTLYWYLQNLGQGPELLIRYENEEAVDDSQLPKDRFSAERLKGVDSTLKIQPAELGDSAVYLCASSLRTSGGQETQYFGPGTRLLVL.

The chain links TRBV7-9 to TRBJ1-2, with 7 bases that match TRBD1. Germline V gene lookup returns CDR1 SEHNR and CDR2 FQNEAQ (reference sequence). Trimming cost V 7 bases and J 0 bases; bases outside gene matches: 8. The CDR3 consists of 15 residues. CDR3 sequence: CASNLLTGSNYGYTF. CDR3 nucleotides: TGTGCCAGCAACCTATTGACAGGGTCTAACTATGGCTACACCTTC.